This T cell receptor beta chain was sequenced for a study of T cell changes during pregnancy in multiple sclerosis. Sequenced by immunoSEQ multiplex PCR; TCRdb stores in-frame clones only, minus some. The sample shows around 100,000 clones, approximately 91% of them seen only once. The specimen was peripheral blood, collected in the second trimester of pregnancy. This sequence was found in a female donor with multiple sclerosis, enrolled in a pregnancy study.

This chain's CDR3 is CASSLSLGGYEQYF. The DNA for the CDR3 is TGCGCCAGCAGCTTGAGTCTTGGCGGTTACGAGCAGTACTTC. The chain couples TRBV5-1 to TRBJ2-7, with D hard to call. The CDR3 has 14 residues. V was clipped by 1 base and J by 4 bases, with 12 bases between them. Germline V gives CDR1 SGHRS, CDR2 YFSETQ. The variable domain in full, with the rest retrieved from reference TRBV5-1 and TRBJ2-7, is KAGVTQTPRYLIKTRGQQVTLSCSPISGHRSVSWYQQTPGQGLQFLFEYFSETQRNKGNFPGRFSGRQFSNSRSEMNVSTLELGDSALYLCASSLSLGGYEQYFGPGTRLTVT.